The present TCR beta chain was sequenced within a study of T-cell memory formation after mild COVID-19. Each CDR3 protein is one row after TCRdb ran MiXCR on the 5' RACE reads. The sample records about 430,000 distinct CDR3 sequences, approximately 24% being singletons. This sequence was found in an adult woman who had mild COVID-19 (a few samples of this study predate the infection). Cell type and time point are not known. Sequencing was done on a sample of PBMCs or a T cell subset sorted from them (not recorded which).

CDR3 nucleotides: TGTGCCAGTAGTATAGGGGGACCGACCGAAGCTTTCTTT. Translated: CASSIGGPTEAFF. The V gene is TRBV19, the J gene TRBJ1-1, with D tentatively TRBD1 (5 bases). The germline CDR1 and CDR2 sequences are LNHDA and SQIVND (reference sequence). With 1 base removed from V and 8 bases from J, the gap between germline ends came to 11 bases. The CDR3 is 13 residues long.